Reported below is one TCR beta chain. Sequencing was performed with immunoSEQ multiplex PCR; in TCRdb, only in-frame clones are kept and a portion is missing. The table lists 100,000 to 150,000 clones, around nine tenths of them singletons. The entry originates in a study of control samples from healthy donors and cancer patients. The V gene's germline CDR1 is LGHDT and CDR2 YNNKEL (reference sequence). The trim removed 3 bases at V and 8 bases at J, leaving 10 bases unmatched. This CDR3 is 16 amino acids long. The sequenced sample was PBMCs. The V gene is TRBV3-1 (or the pseudogene TRBV3-2), the J gene TRBJ1-6, with 7 bases fitting TRBD1. This receptor was obtained from a man aged 50-60 years with head and neck cancer. The CDR3 nucleotides read TGTGCCAGCAGCCACCGAGGGGAGGGGGCGCATTCACCCCTCCACTTT. It codes for CASSHRGEGAHSPLHF.